This TCR beta chain was found in a study of shared clonotypes between healthy human individuals. The study, taken as a whole, reports: The generation probabilities recorded for non-shared clonotypes fell below those of clonotypes shared by all four donors.

TCRdb's table, derived via immunoSEQ multiplex PCR, lists solely in-frame clones and lacks some. The table includes 2 million to 2.5 million clones, around 95% detected once. The CDR3 is 16 residues long. The trim removed 2 bases at V and 10 bases at J, leaving 9 bases unmatched. Germline V CDR1 and CDR2: ENHRY, SYGVKD. With regard to this clone: Its antigen is still unknown.

The receptor's source is a man aged 18 to 29 in good health. This sequence joins TRBV10-3 and TRBJ1-4; 11 bases line up with TRBD1. Specimen: naive CD4+ T cells sorted from blood. Subset here: CD45RA+ positively selected. CDR3 protein: CAISEGTGGDVGKLFF. CDR3 bases: TGTGCCATCAGTGAGGGGACAGGGGGGGACGTCGGAAAACTGTTTTTT.